A single sample is the source of the 9 T cell receptor beta chains below, sequenced in a study of healthy donors' naive CD4 and CD8 T cells. A linear amplification protocol produced the TCR libraries from roughly 0.5 ug of total RNA. TCRdb re-derived calls from the reads in MiXCR, one entry per CDR3 protein. The sample includes 150,000 to 200,000 distinct CDR3 sequences, 74% of them seen just once. Sequenced input: naive CD4+ and CD8+ T cells sorted from blood, pooled from several donors. The receptors derive from a pool of human donors in good health; the sample pools cells from several healthy donors.

The rearrangement links TRBV19 to TRBJ2-1, with 10 bases aligning to TRBD2. The CDR3 has 13 residues. Germline CDR1 LNHDA, CDR2 SQIVND (reference sequence). With V trimmed by 1 base and J by 15 bases, 6 bases remained unmatched. The CDR3 bases are TGTGCCAGTAGTATAGGGCTAGCGGGAGTCCCGTTCTTC. Translation gives CASSIGLAGVPFF. Complete variable domain (other parts from reference TRBV19 and TRBJ2-1): DGGITQSPKYLFRKEGQNVTLSCEQNLNHDAMYWYRQDPGQGLRLIYYSQIVNDFQKGDIAEGYSVSREKKESFPLTVTSAQKNPTAFYLCASSIGLAGVPFFGPGTRLTVL.

The chain has TRBV12-3 or TRBV12-4 and TRBJ2-7; 9 bases agree with TRBD1. The ends lost 6 bases at V and 3 bases at J; junction bases unmatched: 6. The length of the CDR3 is 14 residues. The CDR3 coding sequence is TGTGCCAGCAGATCCCCGGACAGGGGCTACGAGCAGTACTTC. Translated, it gives CASRSPDRGYEQYF.

Only one count was recorded for this clonotype. The CDR3 loop reads CSVEDEGHPNTGELFF. In DNA form, the CDR3 reads TGCAGCGTTGAAGACGAGGGACACCCGAACACCGGGGAGCTGTTTTTT. This sequence joins TRBV29-1 and TRBJ2-2; a weak D match, TRBD1 (6 bases). The CDR3 consists of 16 residues. Germline V gives CDR1 SQVTM, CDR2 ANQGSEA. V lost 0 bases to trimming and J lost 0 bases, with 11 bases between them.

V usage is TRBV6-2 or TRBV6-3 and J usage is TRBJ2-2; D call uncertain. CDR1 and CDR2 (germline): MNHEY, SVGEGT. This CDR3 has 16 residues. The V gene lost 0 bases and the J gene lost 3 bases, with 11 bases spanning the gap. CDR3 bases: TGTGCCAGCAGTTACTCGCCATCCGAGTACACCGGGGAGCTGTTTTTT. It specifies CASSYSPSEYTGELFF.

The chain carries TRBV6-5 and TRBJ2-3, with 7 bases fitting TRBD1. This CDR3 has 14 amino acids. Germline CDR1 reads MNHEY; CDR2 reads SVGAGI. The junction had 8 bases not matched to a gene; V was cut back by 5 bases and J by 6 bases. The CDR3 loop reads CASSSPGQTDTQYF. CDR3 DNA: TGTGCCAGCAGTAGTCCGGGACAGACCGATACGCAGTATTTT.

The genes are TRBV29-1 and TRBJ1-2; tentatively, D is TRBD1 (5 bases). V dropped 8 bases and J dropped 4 bases, with 11 bases sitting between them. The CDR3 has 11 residues. CDR1 and CDR2 (germline): SQVTM, ANQGSEA. The CDR3 region is CSTRDVYGYTF. CDR3 in DNA: TGCAGCACCCGGGACGTCTATGGCTACACCTTC.

The chain is built from TRBV5-4 and TRBJ2-1, with D maybe TRBD2 (5 bases). Germline V gene sequence: CDR1 SGHNT, CDR2 YYREEE (reference sequence). CDR3 size: 15 residues. The V end was cut by 6 bases, the J end by 2 bases, with 15 bases between. The CDR3 loop is CASKNLGEPYNEQFF. DNA of the CDR3: TGTGCCAGCAAAAATCTCGGGGAACCCTACAATGAGCAGTTCTTC.

This clonotype was seen only once. The chain has TRBV5-6 and TRBJ1-6, with D possibly being TRBD1 (5 bases). The CDR3 has 17 residues. Germline CDR1 is SGHDT and CDR2 is YYEEEE. V shed 1 base and J shed 7 bases, with 18 bases lying between them. CDR3 sequence reads: CASSLPSGRRQNSPLHF. In nucleotides, the CDR3 is TGTGCCAGCAGCTTGCCTTCGGGACGGAGGCAGAATTCACCCCTCCACTTT.

The J gene is TRBJ2-1, the V gene TRBV19; D is undetermined. The germline V and J ends were trimmed by 5 bases and 8 bases, with 10 bases remaining between them. Germline-derived CDR1 and CDR2 are LNHDA and SQIVND (reference sequence). The CDR3 is 12 amino acids. CDR3 amino acids: CASSPRNYEQFF. CDR3 coding DNA: TGTGCCAGTAGTCCCCGGAATTATGAGCAGTTCTTC.